The next 17 T cell receptor beta chains were all read from a single sample in a study of cytomegalovirus exposure and HLA in healthy donors. The PCR used 60 Vbeta and 13 Jbeta primers. Using immunoSEQ multiplex PCR, the repertoire was profiled, and TCRdb retains in-frame clones only, with some absent. The repertoire holds 100,000 or so clones, with 65% to 90% as singletons. The sequencing input was PBMCs. The receptors here all came from a young woman in good health and CMV-seronegative.

This clone was counted once. The chain links TRBV5-1 to TRBJ2-7, with 8 bases identical to TRBD2. CDR3 length: 15 amino acids. Germline V gene data show CDR1 as SGHRS and CDR2 as YFSETQ. J was trimmed by 0 bases and V by 5 bases; bases with no gene match: 7. The CDR3 DNA sequence: TGCGCCAGCAGTCATCTTAGCGGGAACTCCTACGAGCAGTACTTC. The encoded protein is CASSHLSGNSYEQYF.

The J gene is TRBJ2-5, the V gene TRBV9; TRBD1 is a possible D gene (6 bases). The DNA end lines up better with TRBJ2-7; the J call may be wrong. CDR3 length equals 17 residues. Germline lookup yields CDR1 SGDLS and CDR2 YYNGEE. For the CDR3, the DNA is TGTGCCAGCAGCGCGGGGCTACAAGGGACAAACTCCTACGAGCAGTACTTC. Protein: CASSAGLQGTNSYEQYF.

The V call is TRBV2, the J call TRBJ1-3, with 7 bases identical to TRBD1. CDR3 size: 14 residues. The trim removed 4 bases at V and 5 bases at J, leaving 5 bases unmatched. Per germline, CDR1 SNHLY and CDR2 FYNNEI. Here the CDR3 reads CASSARDSRNTIYF. The CDR3 region has the DNA TGTGCCAGCAGTGCTCGGGACAGCCGAAACACCATATATTTT.

The J gene is TRBJ1-4, the V gene TRBV13; possibly TRBD1 for D (6 bases). The V gene lost 4 bases and the J gene lost 12 bases, with 12 bases spanning the gap. Germline CDR1 and CDR2: PRHDT and FYEKMQ (reference sequence). This CDR3 has 12 amino acids. CDR3 protein: CASSSGGGQLFF. The CDR3 nucleotides read TGTGCCAGCAGCTCTGGGGGGGGCCAACTGTTTTTT.

The gene calls are TRBV6-5 and TRBJ1-4; D gene unclear. Per the germline V gene, CDR1 is MNHEY and CDR2 is SVGAGI. The CDR3 contains 13 residues. The V end lost 0 bases, the J end lost 11 bases, and 10 bases lay between the germline ends. The CDR3 sequence is CASSYSNGGKLFF. In DNA form, the CDR3 reads TGTGCCAGCAGTTACTCGAATGGAGGTAAACTGTTTTTT.

In this sample, this clone turned up once. This rearrangement joins TRBV7-2 to TRBJ2-5, with a possible D match to TRBD1 (6 bases). Germline V gene lookup returns CDR1 SGHTA and CDR2 FQGNSA. Trimming removed 1 base from V and 11 bases from J, with 20 bases in between. This CDR3 is built from 15 residues. CDR3 coding DNA: TGTGCCAGCAGCTTAGTGGTAATGGGGGCGGGTGAGCAGTACTTC. It translates to CASSLVVMGAGEQYF. The full variable domain, in which reference TRBV7-2 and TRBJ2-5 provide the parts outside the CDR3, is GAGVSQSPSNKVTEKGKDVELRCDPISGHTALYWYRQSLGQGLEFLIYFQGNSAPDKSGLPSDRFSAERTGGSVSTLTIQRTQQEDSAVYLCASSLVVMGAGEQYFGPGTRLLVL.

This chain uses TRBV7-8 with TRBJ1-4; 7 bases match TRBD1. V was clipped by 6 bases and J by 9 bases; unmatched bases: 13. Germline V lookup: CDR1 SGHVS, CDR2 FQNEAQ. CDR3 length equals 15 residues. The CDR3 region is CASSRLGQRKQKLFF. The CDR3 DNA reads as TGTGCCAGCAGTAGATTGGGACAGCGGAAGCAAAAACTGTTTTTT. The complete variable domain, with remaining parts taken from reference TRBV7-8 and TRBJ1-4, reads GAGVSQSPRYKVAKRGQDVALRCDPISGHVSLFWYQQALGQGPEFLTYFQNEAQLDKSGLPSDRFFAERPEGSVSTLKIQRTQQEDSAVYLCASSRLGQRKQKLFFGSGTQLSVL.

V and J are TRBV6-1 and TRBJ1-5; 7 bases line up with TRBD1. V lost 7 bases, J lost 2 bases, and 5 bases stayed unmatched. CDR1 and CDR2 (germline): MNHNS, SASEGT. The CDR3 spans 14 residues. CDR3 sequence: CASNTRGGNQPQHF. CDR3 nucleotide sequence: TGTGCCAGCAACACCAGGGGGGGCAATCAGCCCCAGCATTTT.

This clone was detected only once. The chain has TRBV29-1 and TRBJ1-1; the D gene is possibly TRBD1 (5 bases). CDR1 SQVTM and CDR2 ANQGSEA come from the germline V gene. The V end was cut by 6 bases, the J end by 0 bases, with 8 bases between. CDR3 length: 12 amino acids. CDR3 coding DNA: TGCAGCGTACGACAGATGAACACTGAAGCTTTCTTT. It translates to CSVRQMNTEAFF.

This chain links TRBV10-3 with TRBJ2-1, with a tentative D call TRBD2 (6 bases). This CDR3 is 17 amino acids long. Germline V gene sequence: CDR1 ENHRY, CDR2 SYGVKD. The V end was cut by 0 bases, the J end by 2 bases, with 14 bases between. CDR3 nucleotides: TGTGCCATCAGTGAGTCCTCTAGTAGCGGCGCCTACAATGAGCAGTTCTTC. Residues: CAISESSSSGAYNEQFF.

This chain uses TRBV27 with TRBJ2-4; 14 nucleotides agree with TRBD2. J lost 1 base, V lost 5 bases, and 13 bases had no gene match. Per germline, CDR1 MNHEY and CDR2 SMNVEV (reference sequence). The CDR3 is made up of 20 amino acids. CDR3 DNA: TGTGCCAGCAGTCCCTCCGGGACTAGCGGGAGAAGTATCGCCAAAAACATTCAGTACTTC. Amino acid sequence: CASSPSGTSGRSIAKNIQYF.

Only one count was recorded for this clone. The gene calls are TRBV14 and TRBJ2-1; possibly TRBD1 for D (6 bases). This CDR3 is 14 amino acids long. Germline assignment: CDR1 SGHDN and CDR2 FVKESK. With 4 bases removed from V and 0 bases from J, the gap between germline ends came to 7 bases. CDR3 amino acids: CASSRTVSYNEQFF. CDR3 bases: TGTGCCAGCAGCCGGACAGTCTCCTACAATGAGCAGTTCTTC.

This clone has just one count. This rearrangement joins TRBV30 to TRBJ1-4; D remains unclear. Germline CDR1 is GTSNPN and CDR2 is SVGIG (reference sequence). This CDR3 spans 13 amino acids. The V end lost 4 bases, the J end lost 4 bases, and 10 bases lay between the germline ends. The CDR3 reads CAWTHNLNEKLFF. The CDR3 bases are TGTGCCTGGACCCACAACCTTAATGAAAAACTGTTTTTT.

This chain links TRBV5-4 with TRBJ2-1; 9 nucleotides align to TRBD2. The CDR3 runs 18 residues. V shed 4 bases and J 5 bases; nucleotides not matched to a gene: 16. Germline V gene data show CDR1 as SGHNT and CDR2 as YYREEE (reference sequence). The DNA for the CDR3 is TGTGCCAGCAGCCGTCCCCCAGTCTGGACTAGCGTCCACAATGAGCAGTTCTTC. Translating it yields CASSRPPVWTSVHNEQFF.

This chain uses TRBV30 with TRBJ2-3; possibly TRBD2 for D (6 bases). The CDR3 runs 14 residues. The V end lost 2 bases, the J end lost 2 bases, and 11 bases lay between the germline ends. CDR1 GTSNPN and CDR2 SVGIG come from the germline V gene (reference sequence). In DNA form, the CDR3 reads TGTGCCTGGAGTAGGGGCGGGATCACAGATACGCAGTATTTT. Protein sequence: CAWSRGGITDTQYF.

The chain is built from TRBV27 and TRBJ2-3, with D perhaps TRBD1 (6 bases). Trimming took 5 bases from V and 2 from J, leaving 17 bases between them. Germline CDR1 and CDR2: MNHEY and SMNVEV (reference sequence). The CDR3 is 16 amino acids. The CDR3 region has the DNA TGTGCCAGCAGTCTTCAGGGGTCATATACCACAGATACGCAGTATTTT. This codes for CASSLQGSYTTDTQYF.

The V gene is TRBV7-8, the J gene TRBJ1-4; 7 positions agree with TRBD1. The CDR3 sequence is 14 residues long. Trimming cost V 4 bases and J 8 bases; bases outside gene matches: 7. The germline V gene has CDR1 SGHVS and CDR2 FQNEAQ. The CDR3 DNA reads TGTGCCAGCAGCTCCCGGACAGGATGGGAAAAACTGTTTTTT. Amino acid sequence: CASSSRTGWEKLFF.